This T cell receptor (beta chain) was identified during a study of T cell repertoires in cytomegalovirus infection. Whole-study context: Alongside well-studied HLA-B-restricted CMV epitopes, recently identified HLA-C-restricted CMV epitopes were also used.

About this clonotype itself: What it recognizes is unknown.

Study-level results: Carriers of CMV and the relevant HLA type were discriminated by public TCR beta frequency. HLA-C-restricted, CMV-specific TCR beta clonotypes were dominant ex vivo.

The CDR3 has 13 residues. The germline gives CDR1 LNHDA, CDR2 SQIVND (reference sequence). V lost 10 bases, J lost 1 base, and 2 bases stayed unmatched. TCRdb independently ran MiXCR on the reads; one entry per CDR3 protein. The data show about 69,000 distinct CDR3 sequences, less than 30% seen once. The J gene is TRBJ2-2, the V gene TRBV19, with TRBD1 matching 8 bases. This sequence was found in a human donor in good health (CMV status not recorded). Some clones in this sample may be carry-over from other donors' samples. Sequences were derived from CD8+ T cells from cultured PBMCs, sampled from culture after CMV antigen stimulation. The CDR3 loop reads CATDRVNTGELFF. In DNA, the CDR3 is TGTGCCACGGACAGGGTGAACACCGGGGAGCTGTTTTTT.